This T cell receptor beta chain was obtained from a study of spatial heterogeneity in lung cancer. The overall study: Across the raw uncorrected reads, a unique TCR and UMI combination was observed, on average, more than ten times.

Indicated time point: sample taken at primary tumor resection. V was trimmed by 3 bases and J by 0 bases, leaving 16 bases between them. Germline V gene sequence: CDR1 SGHRS, CDR2 YFSETQ. This CDR3 has 17 amino acids. TCRdb used MiXCR to reprocess the 5' RACE reads, holding one entry per CDR3 protein. The sample has under 80,000 distinct CDR3 sequences, about 6.6% seen once. Sequencing was performed on PBMCs, taken at surgery. The source of this sequence is a female donor with early-stage non-small cell lung cancer. V usage is TRBV5-1 and J usage is TRBJ1-5; D call uncertain. The DNA for the CDR3 is TGCGCCAGCAGCTACCTCCCCTTATACCTTAGCAATCAGCCCCAGCATTTT. It is translated as CASSYLPLYLSNQPQHF.